The 18 T cell receptor beta chains below all came from one sample that was sequenced in a study of response to subunit inactivated influenza vaccine. TCRdb re-analysed the RT-PCR reads in MiXCR, keeping a single row per CDR3 protein. The table shows approximately 680,000 distinct CDR3 sequences, with about a sixth occurring only once. The material was PBMCs from blood, obtained 11 to 12 days after vaccination. The receptors shown here come from a man in his forties or fifties who received an inactivated influenza vaccine.

This clonotype occurred a few times. CDR3: CSGSRGNSYEQYF. CDR3 nucleotide sequence: TGCAGCGGGTCAAGGGGGAACTCCTACGAGCAGTACTTC. The genes are TRBV29-1 and TRBJ2-7; D is perhaps TRBD1 (6 bases). The CDR3 has 13 residues. Trimming removed 7 bases at V and 0 bases at J, with 13 bases between. Germline lookup yields CDR1 SQVTM and CDR2 ANQGSEA.

The V gene is TRBV6-4, the J gene TRBJ2-5, with D possibly being TRBD1 (5 bases). Trimming took off 4 bases at V and 4 bases at J, with 13 bases between the two ends. Germline CDR1 reads MRHNA; CDR2 reads SNTAGT. The CDR3 has 14 residues. The CDR3 loop is CASSAQGGGETQYF. DNA for the CDR3: TGTGCCAGCAGTGCCCAGGGCGGTGGAGAGACCCAGTACTTC.

This clonotype was counted ten times or more. V is TRBV5-1 and J is TRBJ1-3; no clear D. Germline V gene sequence: CDR1 SGHRS, CDR2 YFSETQ. CDR3 size: 16 residues. V lost 1 base and J lost 4, with 15 bases in between. The CDR3: CASSLNSLDSGNTIYF. CDR3 bases: TGCGCCAGCAGCTTGAACTCCCTCGACTCCGGAAACACCATATATTTT.

This clonotype was found a few times. The chain links TRBV28 to TRBJ1-5; a weak D match, TRBD1 (6 bases). The germline V gene has CDR1 MDHEN and CDR2 SYDVKM. Trimming removed 5 bases at V and 1 base at J, with 30 bases between. This CDR3 comprises 21 residues. This chain's CDR3 is CASSLGHRRGRNLASNQPQHF. CDR3 DNA: TGTGCCAGCAGTCTGGGGCATCGGCGGGGGCGAAACTTAGCGAGCAATCAGCCCCAGCATTTT.

This clonotype has at least ten counts. This sequence joins TRBV7-9 and TRBJ2-1, with 9 positions matching TRBD2. This CDR3 comprises 16 residues. J lost 9 bases, V lost 5 bases, and 14 bases had no gene match. Germline CDR1 and CDR2: SEHNR and FQNEAQ (reference sequence). The CDR3 protein is CASSPVGAGGLIEQFF. The CDR3 bases are TGTGCCAGCAGCCCAGTGGGTGCGGGAGGGCTCATTGAGCAGTTCTTC.

This clonotype was detected a few times. The genes are TRBV30 and TRBJ2-1; tentatively, D is TRBD1 or TRBD2 (6 bases each). V was shortened by 5 bases and J by 4 bases, with 18 bases between the two germline ends. Germline values: CDR1 GTSNPN, CDR2 SVGIG (reference sequence). The CDR3 contains 15 residues. DNA for the CDR3: TGTGCCTGGGGGGGCCTAGCGCTAACTTACAATGAGCAGTTCTTC. This codes for CAWGGLALTYNEQFF.

This clonotype was seen many times. The chain is built from TRBV9 and TRBJ2-3, with D unclear. CDR3 length equals 13 residues. Trimming left V 0 bases short and J 3 bases short, with 5 bases between. CDR1 and CDR2 (germline): SGDLS, YYNGEE. The CDR3 protein is CASSVVTTDTQYF. CDR3 DNA sequence: TGTGCCAGCAGCGTAGTAACTACAGATACGCAGTATTTT. Full variable domain (rest looked up from reference TRBV9 and TRBJ2-3): DSGVTQTPKHLITATGQRVTLRCSPRSGDLSVYWYQQSLDQGLQFLIQYYNGEERAKGNILERFSAQQFPDLHSELNLSSLELGDSALYFCASSVVTTDTQYFGPGTRLTVL.

The V gene is TRBV5-6, the J gene TRBJ2-5, with 8 bases matching TRBD1. This CDR3 has 16 residues. J was trimmed by 5 bases and V by 1 base; bases with no gene match: 10. CDR1 and CDR2 from the germline V gene are SGHDT and YYEEEE. CDR3 amino acids: CASSLLAGGAYETQYF. Written as DNA, the CDR3 is TGTGCCAGCAGCTTGTTGGCAGGGGGCGCATACGAGACCCAGTACTTC.

This clonotype occurred many times. V and J are TRBV7-2 and TRBJ1-1; 7 nucleotides line up with TRBD1. The CDR3 runs to 14 residues. V lost 3 bases, J lost 8 bases, and 9 bases stayed unmatched. Germline assignment: CDR1 SGHTA and CDR2 FQGNSA. For the CDR3, the DNA is TGTGCCAGCAGCTTCGGGGGACAGCCGGCGGAAGCTTTCTTT. Its translation: CASSFGGQPAEAFF.

This clonotype appeared many times. The chain employs TRBV12-3 or TRBV12-4 and TRBJ1-5; D gene unclear. The CDR3 runs to 13 residues. The germline V and J ends were trimmed by 0 bases and 7 bases, with 7 bases remaining between them. CDR3 coding DNA: TGTGCCAGCAGTTTAGCGGGTGGGCAGCCCCAGCATTTT. Protein product: CASSLAGGQPQHF.

This clonotype was counted between two and nine times. The V gene is TRBV2, the J gene TRBJ2-7; maybe TRBD1 (6 bases). V lost 6 bases to trimming and J lost 2 bases, with 11 bases between them. The CDR3 runs to 13 residues. From germline, CDR1 is SNHLY and CDR2 FYNNEI. The CDR3, as DNA: TGTGCCAGCAGCGTCAGGGGCACCTACGAGCAGTACTTC. This codes for CASSVRGTYEQYF.

This clonotype was observed a handful of times. The V and J genes are TRBV6-2 or TRBV6-3 and TRBJ1-6; possibly TRBD1 for D (6 bases). The CDR3 consists of 15 residues. Germline values: CDR1 MNHEY, CDR2 SVGEGT. V was shortened by 2 bases and J by 7 bases, with 12 bases between the two germline ends. DNA of the CDR3: TGTGCCAGCAGTTACGATGGGACAAACAATTCACCCCTCCACTTT. This translates into CASSYDGTNNSPLHF.

At least ten counts were recorded for this clonotype. The chain carries TRBV11-2 and TRBJ2-1; D not resolved. The CDR3 is 11 residues long. V was cut by 0 bases and J by 10 bases, with 4 bases left in between. Germline assignment: CDR1 SGHAT and CDR2 FQNNGV. For the CDR3, the DNA is TGTGCCAGCAGCTTAGACAGCGAGCAGTTCTTC. Its translation is CASSLDSEQFF.

This clonotype was recorded a few times. The V call is TRBV12-3 or TRBV12-4, the J call TRBJ1-1; tentatively, D is TRBD1 (6 bases). This CDR3 region has 12 residues. V was shortened by 8 bases and J by 1 base, with 8 bases between the two germline ends. The CDR3 protein is CASQDRNTEAFF. The CDR3 DNA is TGTGCCAGCCAGGACAGGAACACTGAAGCTTTCTTT.

This clonotype was detected a few times. This chain uses TRBV29-1 with TRBJ2-7; 12 nucleotides agree with TRBD2. Looked up from germline, CDR1 is SQVTM and CDR2 is ANQGSEA. The V segment lost 7 bases and the J segment 4 bases; nucleotides outside the gene matches: 8. The CDR3 is 14 residues long. CDR3: CSAVTSGSGYEQYF. CDR3 DNA: TGCAGCGCAGTGACTAGCGGGAGTGGATACGAGCAGTACTTC.

This clonotype came up many times. The chain joins TRBV12-3 or TRBV12-4 to TRBJ2-7; 10 positions agree with TRBD2. The CDR3 covers 13 residues. V trimming: 8 bases; J trimming: 2 bases; junction bases outside the gene matches: 3. CDR3 sequence (DNA): TGTGCCAGCCGGACTAGCGGTACCTACGAGCAGTACTTC. The encoded protein is CASRTSGTYEQYF.

The CDR3: CSAIDRISGANVLTF. The DNA for the CDR3 is TGCAGCGCCATTGACAGGATCTCTGGGGCCAACGTCCTGACTTTC. The V call is TRBV29-1, the J call TRBJ2-6, with a tentative D call TRBD1 (6 bases). Germline CDR1 reads SQVTM; CDR2 reads ANQGSEA. The CDR3 runs 15 residues. V was cut by 7 bases and J by 0 bases, with 13 bases left in between. Supplemented by reference TRBV29-1 and TRBJ2-6, the full variable domain reads SAVISQKPSRDICQRGTSLTIQCQVDSQVTMMFWYRQQPGQSLTLIATANQGSEATYESGFVIDKFPISRPNLTFSTLTVSNMSPEDSSIYLCSAIDRISGANVLTFGAGSRLTVL.

The chain recombines TRBV24-1 with TRBJ2-7; D may match TRBD1 or TRBD2 (5 bases each). This CDR3 has 13 residues. V dropped 4 bases and J dropped 4 bases, with 10 bases sitting between them. In germline, CDR1 is KGHDR, CDR2 SFDVKD. The CDR3 DNA is TGTGCCACCAGTGAGGGGGTTAGTTACGAGCAGTACTTC. It encodes CATSEGVSYEQYF.